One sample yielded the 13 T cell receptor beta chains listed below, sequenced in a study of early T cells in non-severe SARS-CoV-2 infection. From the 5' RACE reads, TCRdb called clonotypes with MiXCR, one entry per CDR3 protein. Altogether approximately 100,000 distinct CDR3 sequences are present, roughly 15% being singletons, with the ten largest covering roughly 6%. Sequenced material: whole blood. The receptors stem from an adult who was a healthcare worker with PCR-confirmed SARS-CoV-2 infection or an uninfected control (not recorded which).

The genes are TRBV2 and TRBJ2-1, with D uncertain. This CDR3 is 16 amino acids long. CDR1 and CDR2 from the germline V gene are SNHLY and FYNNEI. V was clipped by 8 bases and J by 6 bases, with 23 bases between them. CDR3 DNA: TGTGCCAGCGCCAATCCTGTTGCGGTCCCCGCCAATGAGCAGTTCTTC. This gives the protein CASANPVAVPANEQFF.

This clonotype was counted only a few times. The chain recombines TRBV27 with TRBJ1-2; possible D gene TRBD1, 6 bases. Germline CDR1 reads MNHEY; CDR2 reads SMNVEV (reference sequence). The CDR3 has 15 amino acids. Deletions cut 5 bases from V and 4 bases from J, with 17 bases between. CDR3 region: CASSPDRISSYGYTF. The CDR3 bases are TGTGCCAGCAGTCCCGACAGGATATCTAGCTATGGCTACACCTTC.

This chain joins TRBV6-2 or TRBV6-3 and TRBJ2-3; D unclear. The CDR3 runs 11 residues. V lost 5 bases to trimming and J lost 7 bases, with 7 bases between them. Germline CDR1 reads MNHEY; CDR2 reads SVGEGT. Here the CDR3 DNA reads TGTGCCAGCAGTCTAAGAAATACGCAGTATTTT. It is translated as CASSLRNTQYF.

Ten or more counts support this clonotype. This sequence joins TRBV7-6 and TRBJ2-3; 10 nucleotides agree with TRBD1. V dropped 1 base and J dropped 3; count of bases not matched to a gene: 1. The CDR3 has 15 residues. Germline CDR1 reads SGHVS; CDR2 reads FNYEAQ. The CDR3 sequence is CASSLGQGATDTQYF. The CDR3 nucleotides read TGTGCCAGCAGCTTAGGACAGGGGGCGACAGATACGCAGTATTTT. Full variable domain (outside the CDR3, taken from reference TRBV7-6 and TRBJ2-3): GAGVSQSPRYKVTKRGQDVALRCDPISGHVSLYWYRQALGQGPEFLTYFNYEAQQDKSGLPNDRFSAERPEGSISTLTIQRTEQRDSAMYRCASSLGQGATDTQYFGPGTRLTVL.

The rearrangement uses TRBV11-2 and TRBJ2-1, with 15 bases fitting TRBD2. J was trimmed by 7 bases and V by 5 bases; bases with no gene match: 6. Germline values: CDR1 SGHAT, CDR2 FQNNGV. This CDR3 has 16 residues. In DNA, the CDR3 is TGTGCCAGCAGCCCCGCCGGGACTAGCGGGAGGAATGAGCAGTTCTTC. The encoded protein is CASSPAGTSGRNEQFF.

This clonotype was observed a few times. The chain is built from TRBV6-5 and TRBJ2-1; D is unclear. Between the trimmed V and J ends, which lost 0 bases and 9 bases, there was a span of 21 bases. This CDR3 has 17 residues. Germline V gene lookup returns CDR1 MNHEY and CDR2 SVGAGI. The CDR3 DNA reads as TGTGCCAGCAGTTACTCGAGTGTCGGCAGGAACAACGGTGAGCAGTTCTTC. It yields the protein CASSYSSVGRNNGEQFF.

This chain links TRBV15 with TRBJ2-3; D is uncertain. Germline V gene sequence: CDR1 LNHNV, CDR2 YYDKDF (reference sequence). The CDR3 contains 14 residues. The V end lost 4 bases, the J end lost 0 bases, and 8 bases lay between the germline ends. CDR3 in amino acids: CATSILLSTDTQYF. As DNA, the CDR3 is TGTGCCACCAGCATACTGTTAAGCACAGATACGCAGTATTTT.

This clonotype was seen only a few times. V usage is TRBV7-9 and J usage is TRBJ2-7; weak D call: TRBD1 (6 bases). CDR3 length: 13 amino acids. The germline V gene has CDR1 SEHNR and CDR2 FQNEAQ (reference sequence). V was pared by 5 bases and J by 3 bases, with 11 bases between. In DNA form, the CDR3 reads TGTGCCAGCAGCCCCGGACAGTTCTACGAGCAGTACTTC. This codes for CASSPGQFYEQYF.

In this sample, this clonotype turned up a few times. In nucleotides, the CDR3 is TGTGCCAGCAGTTTCGGGGGCCGTAATGAGCAGTTCTTC. This codes for CASSFGGRNEQFF. The chain has TRBV28 and TRBJ2-1, with D perhaps being TRBD1 or TRBD2 (6 bases each). The CDR3 totals 13 residues. Germline V gene data show CDR1 as MDHEN and CDR2 as SYDVKM. V lost 3 bases to trimming and J lost 7 bases, with 10 bases between them.

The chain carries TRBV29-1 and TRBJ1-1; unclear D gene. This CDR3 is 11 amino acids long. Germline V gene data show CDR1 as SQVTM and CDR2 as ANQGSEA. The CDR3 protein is CSLKFGTEAFF. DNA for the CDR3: TGCAGTCTGAAGTTTGGCACTGAAGCTTTCTTT.

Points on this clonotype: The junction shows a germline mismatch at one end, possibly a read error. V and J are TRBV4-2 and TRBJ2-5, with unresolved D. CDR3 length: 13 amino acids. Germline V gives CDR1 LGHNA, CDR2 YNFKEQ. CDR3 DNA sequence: TGTGCCAGCAGCGAAGACCCTCTAGAGACCCAGTACTTC. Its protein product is CASSEDPLETQYF.

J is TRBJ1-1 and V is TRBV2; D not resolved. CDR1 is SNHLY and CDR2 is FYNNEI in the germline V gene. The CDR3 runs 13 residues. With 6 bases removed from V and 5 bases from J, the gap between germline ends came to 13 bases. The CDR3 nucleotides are TGTGCCAGCAGCTCCCATCGACGGACTGAAGCTTTCTTT. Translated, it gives CASSSHRRTEAFF. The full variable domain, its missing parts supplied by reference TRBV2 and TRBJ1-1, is EPEVTQTPSHQVTQMGQEVILRCVPISNHLYFYWYRQILGQKVEFLVSFYNNEISEKSEIFDDQFSVERPDGSNFTLKIRSTKLEDSAMYFCASSSHRRTEAFFGQGTRLTVV.

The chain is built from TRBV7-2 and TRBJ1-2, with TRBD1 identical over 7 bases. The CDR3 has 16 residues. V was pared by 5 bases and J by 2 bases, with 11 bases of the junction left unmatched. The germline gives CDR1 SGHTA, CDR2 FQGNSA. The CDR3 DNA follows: TGTGCCAGCAGCATGTCCCCCAGGGGGACGAACTATGGCTACACCTTC. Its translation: CASSMSPRGTNYGYTF.